This TCR beta chain emerged from a study of cytomegalovirus exposure and HLA in healthy donors (dated by TCRdb to 2015 to 2018). Describing the broader study: An earlier analysis of about 530 of the donors reported about 300 Gb of sequence data and around 100 million unique TCR beta sequences obtained from about 179 million T cells. Across about 370 genotyped donors of the cohort, an average of roughly 230,000 unique TCR beta nucleotide sequences per donor were sequenced, and roughly 18% of those sequences were non-productive. The number of donors typed differed by locus, with 629-630 for A, B, C, DRB1 and DQB1, roughly 520 for DQA1, 600 to 610 for DPA1, and some 470 for DPB1. Because of strong linkage in the cohort, a handful of DR-DQ haplotypes were treated as single units for association and clustering. Rather than using new phenotypic data, the later analysis identified candidate immune exposures from TCR beta sequences and from how often those sequences occurred across donors. Donor age, sex, ethnicity and CMV serostatus were collected together with the repertoire data. High-throughput TCR immunosequencing, statistical association of individual TCRs with disease status, and machine learning were combined to predict cytomegalovirus infection status. HLA typing covered class I and class II loci at four-digit resolution. All discovery cohort repertoires had been generated using a single sequencing platform. Besides the first cohort of approximately 670 subjects, a separate validation cohort made up of 95 to 150 different subjects was used. Among the approximately 400 genotyped donors, around 81% belonged to the genetic ancestry cluster associated with self-reported Caucasian donors. Genome-wide SNP genotypes for about 65% of the 666 donors were used in a later genetic analysis, which treated that subset as a discovery cohort. The study was designed to test whether signatures of past pathogen exposure could be identified by cataloging public T cell receptors. To decide whether each TCR beta V gene segment behaved as functional or pseudogenic, an earlier analysis of some 600 of the donors relied on high-throughput TCR beta sequencing. Roughly 310 gigabases of sequencing data and roughly 90 million unique TCR sequences were included in an early release covering roughly 600 HLA-typed donors. A later analysis re-examined previously published TCR beta repertoires from more than 600 donors and added high-resolution HLA genotyping to investigate patterns of TCR occurrence. The study used immunosequencing to profile the T cell repertoires of hundreds of subjects and linked those repertoires to cytomegalovirus serostatus. Overall study outcomes, separate from this receptor: An earlier analysis of some 560 of the donors showed that most TCR beta V segments appeared in productive rearrangements either about 90% or about 30% of the time, which broadly matched IMGT annotations. Because HLA typing was unavailable for some donors at each locus, only the typed subset was used in association tests. Some IMGT-functional V segments, including TRBV6-2 and TRBV6-3, could not be told apart with the 87-base-pair reads, so those segments were excluded. When HLA alleles, especially DR and DQ, strongly co-occurred, attributing TCR associations to individual alleles was difficult. In a later analysis, most CMV-associated TCR beta chains were found to appear HLA-restricted, with HLA associations seemingly driven largely by CMV exposure. At a false discovery rate of 0.05, a later analysis linked about 17,000 TCR beta sequences to specific HLA alleles. In a later analysis, several top co-occurrence clusters were reported to appear linked to parvovirus B19, influenza, CMV and Epstein-Barr virus. Cytomegalovirus status was reported to be diagnosed by the classifier with high specificity and sensitivity in both the original and validation cohorts. In a later genetic analysis, fewer N-insertions in productive TCRs were reported among donors in an Asian-associated ancestry cluster than the roughly 710-donor mean. Sequencing depth was assumed to be roughly uniform across donors in the presence/absence analyses, though that assumption may not hold. The only immune exposure information available for the cohort was CMV serostatus. In this cohort, only TCR beta chains were sequenced, and detectable features were limited by the absence of alpha or paired-chain data. In vitro tests confirmed that three of the cytomegalovirus-associated TCR beta chains recognize cytomegalovirus antigens. Correlated functional status among segregating V segments might be attributable to linkage disequilibrium, but an unknown experimental factor could not be ruled out. In a later analysis, HLA-associated TCR beta chains were found to be more clonally expanded and to have lower generation probabilities than equally common non-associated chains. The study listed 164 TCR beta chains as associated with cytomegalovirus. An association between a missense DCLRE1C variant and V-gene and J-gene trimming of TCR beta chains was found in a later genetic analysis and replicated in an independent cohort. In a later analysis, TCR association rates were found to vary across HLA loci, with the most associated TCRs seen for DRB1 alleles and the fewest for HLA-C alleles. Because counts were too low, seventeen rarely observed V segments, including chromosome 9 orphons, were left out of the earlier analysis of about 620 of the donors. While some public TCRs were present in many individuals, most TCR sequences turned up only very rarely across donors. A further reported finding was that TCR beta sequences accurately predicted the HLA-A and HLA-B alleles for most subjects in the first cohort. It was suggested by the authors that the approach could potentially be generalized to other disease states and immunological phenotypes. The sequencing pipeline was judged likely to have produced a cluster of highly shared sequence variants as a technical artifact.

Libraries were constructed by the immunoSEQ multiplex PCR assay. For the multiplex PCR, a mixture combining 60 forward primers for TCR Vbeta segments and 13 reverse primers for TCR Jbeta segments was used. The CDR3 region of rearranged TCR beta genes was amplified from genomic DNA with a multiplex PCR assay. The amplified TCR beta libraries were sequenced on the Illumina HiSeq System as 87-base-pair reads. The paper's data handling went like this. Across the roughly 700 repertoires, a later analysis counted approximately 75 million unique TCR beta chains, around 11 million of which were shared by at least two donors. Raw reads were error-corrected and collapsed into unique sequences by a nearest-neighbor algorithm in which closely related sequences were merged to remove PCR and sequencing errors. To assign V, D and J gene segments, CDR3 sequences were aligned to IMGT reference sequences. Each retained sequence needed at least a six-nucleotide match to both a V gene segment and a J gene segment. Rearrangements were classified as productive when the CDR3 lacked stop codons and remained in frame with V and J, and all other rearrangements were classified as non-productive. Following IMGT convention, CDR3 was defined as the stretch from the second conserved V-encoded cysteine to the conserved J-encoded phenylalanine. The earlier analysis of 587 of the donors excluded any sequence lacking an unambiguous match to a single V gene segment. In an earlier analysis of some 590 of the donors, V segments were called functional above 56.7% productive rearrangements and were called segregating when the between-donor standard deviation exceeded 5%. A statistical classification framework was built for diagnosing cytomegalovirus status from the catalog of TCR beta chain sequences. V and J gene assignment, in a later analysis, came from comparing TCR nucleotide sequences with IMGT/GENE-DB human TR gene sequences. The TCRdist pipeline was used in a later analysis to assign CDR3 sequences and most-parsimonious VDJ recombination scenarios. In a later analysis, each TCR beta chain was defined by its CDR3 amino acid sequence together with its V-gene family, and reads lacking a unique V-gene family were excluded. A later analysis removed 592 highly shared, low-generation-probability nucleotide sequences to deal with suspected cross-contamination and a sequencing artifact. For each public chain, a later analysis derived a clonal expansion index from normalized ranks of inferred template counts within each repertoire. A later analysis computed generation probabilities with a VDJ recombination model fitted to out-of-frame rearrangements, and checked the results against IGoR. In a later analysis, hypergeometric tests were used to score TCR-TCR, TCR-HLA and TCR-CMV co-occurrence, with a repertoire-size bias correction applied to TCR pairs. In a later analysis, false discovery rates were estimated by permuting HLA or CMV assignments 20 times. In a later analysis, co-occurring TCRs were grouped using DBSCAN, and TCRdist sequence similarity was added for clustering within HLA-allele-positive subsets. For co-occurrence clustering, repertoires with fewer than 30,000 or more than 120,000 public chains were excluded, along with five repertoires with anomalous nucleotide sharing. The source is immuneACCESS, and TCRdb retained only in-frame sequences with V and J called. Part of the clones is not carried over; for the studies checked, unresolved V genes explain less than half of this, and the remainder is unexplained. V and J calls and clone size are as listed in that table; D and trimming were resolved from the DNA. The sample yields more than 55,000 clones; about 74% were counted once. The ten biggest clones cover around 10% of the sample.

In its sample, this clone was seen a few times. It has no known antigen specificity. No base-level quality is on record; no much larger clone is a single base apart. In total, about 650 healthy bone marrow donors made up the cohort. At the time of sampling, every cohort member was nominally healthy, though immune exposures that went unrecorded were likely present. The donor tested CMV seropositive and was one of the 289 seropositive cohort members. A peripheral blood sample was provided by each donor, and peripheral blood mononuclear cells were used for TCR beta sequencing. Genomic DNA was extracted from the blood cell samples with the Qiagen DNeasy Blood Extraction Kit. Including cysteine and phenylalanine, the CDR3 has 15 amino acids. This entry keeps only the CDR3 DNA: 45 bases, framed from base 1. V is cut back by 2 bases and J by 8 bases, with 9 bases in the junction unmatched. The germline V gene specifies SGHDN as CDR1 and FVKESK as CDR2.

The chain couples TRBV14 to TRBJ2-1; TRBD2 aligns with 7 central bases. This clonotype originated in a woman aged 55-75 years in good health and CMV-seropositive. The sample was PBMCs. The CDR3 region reads CASSQSWAGAYEQFF. The nucleotide sequence is TGTGCCAGCAGCCAAAGTTGGGCGGGAGCATATGAGCAGTTCTTC.